This T cell receptor beta chain originates from a study of blood T cells in healthy people across ages. Overall study context: Researchers report that template switching captured about one barcoded beta molecule per two T cells. Study-level points and caveats: Estimated diversity, derived from one million T cells, was regarded as an underestimate. A roughly linear age-dependent decrease characterized TCR beta diversity per million T cells. Diversity was higher, and naive CD4+ cells more numerous, in long-lived donors than in aged donors.

This CDR3 contains 15 residues. Germline V CDR1 and CDR2: SEHNR, FQNEAQ (reference sequence). J gave up 11 bases and V 5 bases, and 17 bases lay outside the gene matches. About this clonotype itself: Its specificity is not known.

Together with a sample-barcoded 5' primer, a J-beta primer mix was included in a second PCR lasting roughly 7 to 11 cycles. From the 5' RACE reads, TCRdb called clonotypes with MiXCR, one entry per CDR3 protein. The top ten clones hold more than 6% of a sample with roughly 1,300,000 distinct CDR3 sequences, 59% of them seen once. Sequenced sample: blood. This TCR came from a man between 18 and 35 years old in good health. The chain has TRBV7-9 and TRBJ2-5, with TRBD2 matching 7 bases. The CDR3 nucleotides are TGTGCCAGCAGCCATGTCGGGGGGTATTACAATGAGCAGTACTTC. It codes for CASSHVGGYYNEQYF.